A single sample gave rise to the 8 T cell receptor beta chains below, sequenced in a study of blood T cell repertoires in COVID-19. The assay was immunoSEQ multiplex PCR, and TCRdb's table has in-frame clones only and misses some. The sample lists some 300,000 clones; about 90% were seen once. The specimen sequenced was PBMCs or T cells enriched from blood (not recorded which). These receptors originate from a woman younger than 45 who had recovered from COVID-19.

The chain has TRBV28 and TRBJ1-5, with 8 nucleotides matching TRBD1. Germline V CDR1 and CDR2: MDHEN, SYDVKM. This CDR3 is 16 amino acids long. J gave up 4 bases and V 4 bases, and 9 bases lay outside the gene matches. The CDR3 spells CASSYTQGASNQPQHF. CDR3 in DNA: TGTGCCAGCAGTTACACTCAGGGGGCGTCTAATCAGCCCCAGCATTTT.

Only one count was recorded for this clone. This chain joins TRBV19 and TRBJ1-1; D is uncertain. In germline, CDR1 is LNHDA, CDR2 SQIVND (reference sequence). The V end was cut by 7 bases, the J end by 4 bases, with 10 bases between. The CDR3 contains 12 residues. The CDR3 region has the DNA TGTGCCAGTACGGAGGGTACCACTGAAGCTTTCTTT. Protein product: CASTEGTTEAFF. Complete variable domain (other parts from reference TRBV19 and TRBJ1-1): DGGITQSPKYLFRKEGQNVTLSCEQNLNHDAMYWYRQDPGQGLRLIYYSQIVNDFQKGDIAEGYSVSREKKESFPLTVTSAQKNPTAFYLCASTEGTTEAFFGQGTRLTVV.

The V call is TRBV3-1 (or the pseudogene TRBV3-2), the J call TRBJ2-3; 10 nucleotides match TRBD2. The germline gives CDR1 LGHDT, CDR2 YNNKEL (reference sequence). Trimming removed 5 bases from V and 2 bases from J; junction bases left unmatched: 7. The CDR3 contains 16 residues. CDR3 nucleotides: TGTGCCAGCAGCACACGACTAGCGGGTTTCACAGATACGCAGTATTTT. This gives the protein CASSTRLAGFTDTQYF.

The gene calls are TRBV3-1 (or the pseudogene TRBV3-2) and TRBJ2-7, with 7 bases identical to TRBD1. Per germline, CDR1 LGHDT and CDR2 YNNKEL (reference sequence). V lost 10 bases, J lost 4 bases, and 10 bases stayed unmatched. The CDR3 consists of 13 residues. The CDR3: CATGVRGRYEQYF. Written as DNA, the CDR3 is TGTGCCACAGGAGTCAGGGGGAGATACGAGCAGTACTTC.

The CDR3 sequence: CASSHGQGSYEQYF. DNA for the CDR3: TGCGCCAGCAGCCACGGACAGGGATCCTACGAGCAGTACTTC. This chain links TRBV5-1 with TRBJ2-7; 8 bases line up with TRBD1. Trimming took 4 bases from V and 1 from J; bases not matched to a gene: 4. The V gene's germline CDR1 is SGHRS and CDR2 YFSETQ. The CDR3 is 14 residues long. The entire variable domain, with the rest obtained from reference TRBV5-1 and TRBJ2-7, is as follows: KAGVTQTPRYLIKTRGQQVTLSCSPISGHRSVSWYQQTPGQGLQFLFEYFSETQRNKGNFPGRFSGRQFSNSRSEMNVSTLELGDSALYLCASSHGQGSYEQYFGPGTRLTVT.

CDR3 sequence: CAISEGTQGAYEQYF. CDR3 coding DNA: TGTGCCATCAGTGAGGGGACACAGGGGGCCTACGAGCAGTACTTC. The V gene is TRBV10-3, the J gene TRBJ2-7; TRBD1 aligns across 8 bases. The CDR3 totals 15 residues. The V gene's germline CDR1 is ENHRY and CDR2 SYGVKD. V lost 2 bases, J lost 2 bases, and 5 bases stayed unmatched.

V gene TRBV6-2 or TRBV6-3 combines with J gene TRBJ2-7, with TRBD2 matching over 11 bases. The CDR3 spans 17 residues. Losses at the gene ends were 2 bases for V and 0 bases for J; bases not matched to a gene: 6. Looked up from germline, CDR1 is MNHEY and CDR2 is SVGEGT. CDR3 nucleotides: TGTGCCAGCAGTTACGACCCGACTAGCGGGATCTCCTACGAGCAGTACTTC. Translation gives CASSYDPTSGISYEQYF.

The chain's CDR3 is CASSLGGQVNYGYTF. The CDR3 coding sequence is TGCGCCAGCAGCTTGGGGGGACAGGTTAACTATGGCTACACCTTC. This rearrangement joins TRBV5-1 to TRBJ1-2, with 8 bases identical to TRBD1. V was pared by 0 bases and J by 1 base, with 2 bases of the junction left unmatched. CDR1 and CDR2 (germline): SGHRS, YFSETQ. The length of the CDR3 is 15 residues.